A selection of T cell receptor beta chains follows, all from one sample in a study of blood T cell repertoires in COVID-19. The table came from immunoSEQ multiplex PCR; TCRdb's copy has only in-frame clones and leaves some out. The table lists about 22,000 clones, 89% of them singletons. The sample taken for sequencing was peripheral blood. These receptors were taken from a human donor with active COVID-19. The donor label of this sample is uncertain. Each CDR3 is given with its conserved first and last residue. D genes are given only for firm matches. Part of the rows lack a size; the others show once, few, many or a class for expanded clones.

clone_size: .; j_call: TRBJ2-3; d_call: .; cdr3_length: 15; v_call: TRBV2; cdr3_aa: CASSDAGYSTDTQYF; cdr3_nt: TGTGCCAGCAGTGACGCGGGCTATAGCACAGATACGCAGTATTTT
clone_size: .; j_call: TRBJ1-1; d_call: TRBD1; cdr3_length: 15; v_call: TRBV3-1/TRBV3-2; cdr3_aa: CASSLQGAGNTEAFF; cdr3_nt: TGTGCCAGCAGCCTACAGGGGGCGGGTAACACTGAAGCTTTCTTT
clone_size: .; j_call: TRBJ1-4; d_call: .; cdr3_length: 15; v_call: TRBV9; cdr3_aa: CASSVDWQSYEKLFF; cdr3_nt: TGTGCCAGCAGCGTAGATTGGCAGTCCTATGAAAAACTGTTTTTT
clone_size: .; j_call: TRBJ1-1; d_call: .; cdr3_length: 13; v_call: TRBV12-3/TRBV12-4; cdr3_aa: CASSLETDTEAFF; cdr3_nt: TGTGCCAGCAGTTTGGAGACAGACACTGAAGCTTTCTTT
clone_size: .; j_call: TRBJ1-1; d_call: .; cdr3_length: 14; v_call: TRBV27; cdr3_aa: CASSLYDSNTEAFF; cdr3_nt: TGTGCCAGCAGTTTATACGACAGCAACACTGAAGCTTTCTTT
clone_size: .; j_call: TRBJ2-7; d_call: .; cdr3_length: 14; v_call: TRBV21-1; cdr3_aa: CASGTSGSSYEQYF; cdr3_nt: TGTGCCAGCGGGACTAGCGGGAGTTCCTACGAGCAGTACTTC
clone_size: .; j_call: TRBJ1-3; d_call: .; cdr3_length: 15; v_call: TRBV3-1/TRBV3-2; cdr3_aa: CASSQVGDSGNTIYF; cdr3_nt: TGTGCCAGCAGCCAAGTCGGGGACTCCGGAAACACCATATATTTT
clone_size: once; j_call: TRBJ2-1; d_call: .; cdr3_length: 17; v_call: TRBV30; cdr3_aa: CASFQGEVGTDYNEQFF; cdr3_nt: TGTGCCTCCTTCCAGGGCGAAGTCGGTACAGACTACAATGAGCAGTTCTTC
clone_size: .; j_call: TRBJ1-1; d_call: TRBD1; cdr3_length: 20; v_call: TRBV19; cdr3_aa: CASGVGGNIVGTGGWTEAFF; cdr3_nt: TGTGCCAGCGGGGTCGGGGGCAACATTGTGGGGACAGGGGGCTGGACTGAAGCTTTCTTT
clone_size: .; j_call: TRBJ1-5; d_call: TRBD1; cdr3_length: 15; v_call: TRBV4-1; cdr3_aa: CASSQVGQGNQPQHF; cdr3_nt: TGCGCCAGCAGCCAAGTAGGACAGGGAAATCAGCCCCAGCATTTT
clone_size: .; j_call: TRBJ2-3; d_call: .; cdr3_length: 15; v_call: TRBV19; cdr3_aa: CASSIRRGGTDTQYF; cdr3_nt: TGTGCCAGTAGTATACGTAGGGGTGGCACAGATACGCAGTATTTT
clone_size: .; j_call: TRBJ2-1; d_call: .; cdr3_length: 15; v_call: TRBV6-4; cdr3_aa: CASSGGASSYNEQFF; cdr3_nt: TGTGCCAGCAGCGGTGGGGCCAGCTCCTACAATGAGCAGTTCTTC
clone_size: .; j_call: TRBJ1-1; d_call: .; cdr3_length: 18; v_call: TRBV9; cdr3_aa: CASSVGVPGLSQDTEAFF; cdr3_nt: TGTGCCAGCAGCGTAGGGGTCCCGGGACTCTCGCAGGACACTGAAGCTTTCTTT
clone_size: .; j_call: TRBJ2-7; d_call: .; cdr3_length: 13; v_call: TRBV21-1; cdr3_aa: CASSKIGSYEQYF; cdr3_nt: TGTGCCAGCAGCAAAATCGGGAGCTACGAGCAGTACTTC
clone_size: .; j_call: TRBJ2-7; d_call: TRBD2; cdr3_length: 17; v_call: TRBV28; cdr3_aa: CASTEELGLAGFYEQYF; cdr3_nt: TGTGCCAGCACCGAGGAACTGGGACTAGCGGGGTTCTACGAGCAGTACTTC
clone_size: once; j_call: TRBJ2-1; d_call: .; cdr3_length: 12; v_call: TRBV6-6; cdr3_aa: CASSPRRSEQFF; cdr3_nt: TGTGCCAGCAGCCCCCGTAGGAGTGAGCAGTTCTTC
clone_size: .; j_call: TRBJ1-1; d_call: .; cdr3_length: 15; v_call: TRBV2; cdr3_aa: CASTEEGGASTEAFF; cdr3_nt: TGTGCCAGCACTGAAGAGGGGGGGGCGAGCACTGAAGCTTTCTTT
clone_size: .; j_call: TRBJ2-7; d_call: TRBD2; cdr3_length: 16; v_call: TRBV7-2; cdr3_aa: CASSLVGSGTGNEQYF; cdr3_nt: TGTGCCAGCAGCTTAGTGGGTAGCGGGACGGGTAACGAGCAGTACTTC
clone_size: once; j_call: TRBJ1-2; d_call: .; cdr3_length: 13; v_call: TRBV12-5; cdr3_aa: CASAPPQLDGYTF; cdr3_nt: TGTGCTAGTGCCCCCCCCCAGCTAGATGGCTACACCTTC
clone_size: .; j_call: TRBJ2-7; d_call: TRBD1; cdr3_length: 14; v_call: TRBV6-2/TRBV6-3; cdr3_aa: CASTPPQGANEQYF; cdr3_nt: TGTGCCAGCACCCCGCCCCAGGGGGCAAACGAGCAGTACTTC
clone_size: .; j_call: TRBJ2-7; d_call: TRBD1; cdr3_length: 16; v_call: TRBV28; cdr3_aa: CASSSPRRGRIGEQYF; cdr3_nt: TGTGCCAGCAGTTCCCCCAGAAGGGGGCGGATTGGCGAGCAGTACTTC
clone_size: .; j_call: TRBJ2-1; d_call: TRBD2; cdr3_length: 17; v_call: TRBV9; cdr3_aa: CASSLKSLPSGGNEQFF; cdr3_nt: TGTGCCAGCAGCCTAAAAAGCCTCCCTAGCGGGGGGAATGAGCAGTTCTTC
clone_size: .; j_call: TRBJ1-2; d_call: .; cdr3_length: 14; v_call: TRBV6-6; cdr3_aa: CATDLAGSNYGYTF; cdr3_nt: TGTGCCACCGATCTTGCAGGGTCTAACTATGGCTACACCTTC
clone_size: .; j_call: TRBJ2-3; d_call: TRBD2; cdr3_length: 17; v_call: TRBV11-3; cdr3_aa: CASSSLGTSTRTDTQYF; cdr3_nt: TGTGCCAGCAGCTCCCTAGGGACTAGCACTCGCACAGATACGCAGTATTTT
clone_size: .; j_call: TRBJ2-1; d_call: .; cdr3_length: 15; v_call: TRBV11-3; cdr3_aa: CASSLGGDSYNEQFF; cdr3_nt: TGTGCCAGCAGCCTCGGAGGGGACTCCTACAATGAGCAGTTCTTC
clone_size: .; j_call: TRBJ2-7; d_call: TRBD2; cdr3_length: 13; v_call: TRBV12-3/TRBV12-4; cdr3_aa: CASTPGLADEQYF; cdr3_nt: TGTGCCAGCACGCCGGGACTAGCAGACGAGCAGTACTTC
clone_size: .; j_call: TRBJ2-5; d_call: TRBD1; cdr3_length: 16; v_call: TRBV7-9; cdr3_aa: CASSLASGQGGETQYF; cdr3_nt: TGTGCCAGCAGCTTAGCGAGCGGACAGGGTGGGGAGACCCAGTACTTC
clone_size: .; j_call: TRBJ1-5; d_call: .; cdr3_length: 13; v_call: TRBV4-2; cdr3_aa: CASSQDAGSPQHF; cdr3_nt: TGTGCCAGCAGCCAAGATGCAGGTAGTCCCCAGCATTTT
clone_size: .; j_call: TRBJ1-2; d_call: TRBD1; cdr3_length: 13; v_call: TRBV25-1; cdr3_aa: CASSATGYYGYTF; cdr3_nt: TGTGCCAGCAGTGCGACAGGGTACTATGGCTACACCTTC
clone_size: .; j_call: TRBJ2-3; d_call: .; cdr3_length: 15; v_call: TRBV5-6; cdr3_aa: CASSTTGRYTDTQYF; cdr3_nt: TGTGCCAGCAGCACGACAGGCCGGTACACAGATACGCAGTATTTT
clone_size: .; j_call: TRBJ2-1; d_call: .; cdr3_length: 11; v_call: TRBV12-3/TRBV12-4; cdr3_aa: CASSFGNEQFF; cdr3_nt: TGTGCCAGCAGTTTCGGGAATGAGCAGTTCTTC
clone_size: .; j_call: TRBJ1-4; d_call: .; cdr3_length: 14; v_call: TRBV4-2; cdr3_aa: CASSQDLTNEKLFF; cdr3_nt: TGTGCCAGCAGCCAAGATCTTACTAATGAAAAACTGTTTTTT
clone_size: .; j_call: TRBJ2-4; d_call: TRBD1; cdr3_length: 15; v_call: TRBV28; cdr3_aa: CASSSGQGAGNIQYF; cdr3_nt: TGTGCCAGCAGCTCCGGACAGGGGGCAGGAAACATTCAGTACTTC
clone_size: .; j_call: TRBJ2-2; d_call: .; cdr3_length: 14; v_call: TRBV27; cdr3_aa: CASGQPLNTGELFF; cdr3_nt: TGTGCCAGTGGACAGCCTTTGAACACCGGGGAGCTGTTTTTT
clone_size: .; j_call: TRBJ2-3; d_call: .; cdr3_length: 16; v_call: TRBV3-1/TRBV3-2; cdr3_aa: CASSQDLPGVIDTQYF; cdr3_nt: TGTGCCAGCAGCCAAGATCTGCCGGGAGTTATAGATACGCAGTATTTT
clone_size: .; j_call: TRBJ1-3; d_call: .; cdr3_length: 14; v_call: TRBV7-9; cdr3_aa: CASSLRQLGDTIYF; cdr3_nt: TGTGCCAGCAGCTTAAGACAACTCGGGGACACCATATATTTT
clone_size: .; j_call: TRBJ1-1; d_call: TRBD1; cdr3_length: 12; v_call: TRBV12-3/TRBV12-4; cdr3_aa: CASRLTGALAFF; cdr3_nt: TGTGCCAGCAGATTGACAGGGGCGCTTGCTTTCTTT
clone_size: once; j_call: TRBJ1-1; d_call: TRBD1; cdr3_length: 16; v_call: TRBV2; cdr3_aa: CASSGQGSKGHSEAFF; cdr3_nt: TGTGCCAGCAGCGGACAGGGGTCGAAGGGTCACTCTGAAGCTTTCTTT
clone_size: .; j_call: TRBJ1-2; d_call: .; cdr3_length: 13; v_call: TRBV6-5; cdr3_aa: CASEEGNNYGYTF; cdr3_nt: TGTGCCAGCGAAGAGGGCAATAACTATGGCTACACCTTC
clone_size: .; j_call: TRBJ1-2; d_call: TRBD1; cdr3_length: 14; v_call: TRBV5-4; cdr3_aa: CASSLDVTGYGYTF; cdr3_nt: TGTGCCAGCAGCTTGGACGTGACAGGGTACGGCTACACCTTC
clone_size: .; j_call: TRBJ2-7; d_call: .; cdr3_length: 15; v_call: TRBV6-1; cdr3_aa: CASSERTAPSYEQYF; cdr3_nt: TGTGCCAGCAGTGAAAGGACAGCGCCTTCCTACGAGCAGTACTTC
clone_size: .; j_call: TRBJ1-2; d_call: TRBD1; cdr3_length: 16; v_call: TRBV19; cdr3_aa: CASSTVQGQGNYGYTF; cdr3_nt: TGTGCCAGTAGTACTGTCCAGGGACAGGGGAACTATGGCTACACCTTC